This TCR beta chain was obtained from a study of shared clonotypes between healthy human individuals. Study details: CD4 naive and CD4 memory each took three plates per donor, while CD8 naive took two and CD8 memory one. Study-wide points: Clonotype sharing among donors, it was expected, would be affected by sequencing depth.

This clone was seen just once. Its antigen is not known. Terminally differentiated effector memory CD45RA+ cells were excluded by CCR7 positive selection of CD45RO-negative cells. The V and J ends lost 3 bases and 0 bases respectively, with 16 bases between them. The CDR3 contains 17 residues. Germline CDR1 reads LNHDA; CDR2 reads SQIVND (reference sequence). Sequencing used immunoSEQ multiplex PCR; TCRdb keeps in-frame clones, though not all of them. In the table there are more than 2 million clones, approximately 92% of which are singletons. The chain is built from TRBV19 and TRBJ2-3; D gene ambiguous. The receptor comes from a man between 18 and 29 years old in good health. Some clones in this sample may be carry-over from other donors' samples. Sequencing was performed on naive CD8+ T cells from PBMCs. CDR3 in amino acids: CASSIRSRTISTDTQYF. DNA of the CDR3: TGTGCCAGTAGTATTCGGTCCCGCACCATAAGCACAGATACGCAGTATTTT.